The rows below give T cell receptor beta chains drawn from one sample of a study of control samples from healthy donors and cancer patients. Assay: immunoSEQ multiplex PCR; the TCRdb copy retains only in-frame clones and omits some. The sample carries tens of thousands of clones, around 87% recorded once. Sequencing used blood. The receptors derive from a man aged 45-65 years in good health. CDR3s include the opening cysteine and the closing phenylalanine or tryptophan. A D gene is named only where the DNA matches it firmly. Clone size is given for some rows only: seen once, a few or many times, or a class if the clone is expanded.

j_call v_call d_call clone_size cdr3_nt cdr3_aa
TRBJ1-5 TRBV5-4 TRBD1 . TGTGCCAGCACCCAGGACAGGGAAGCGGTTCAGCCCCAGCATTTT CASTQDREAVQPQHF
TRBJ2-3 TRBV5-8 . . TGTGCCAGCAGCTCGACAGCGTACCAGACAGATACGCAGTATTTT CASSSTAYQTDTQYF
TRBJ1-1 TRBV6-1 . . TGTGCCAGCAGTGATCTAAGGGAAGCTTTCTTT CASSDLREAFF
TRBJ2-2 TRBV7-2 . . TGTGCCAGCAGCTTGGGACCTTCGAACACCGGGGAGCTGTTTTTT CASSLGPSNTGELFF
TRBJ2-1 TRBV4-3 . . TGCGCCAGCAGCTTGGACCAAAGCTCCTACAATGAGCAGTTCTTC CASSLDQSSYNEQFF
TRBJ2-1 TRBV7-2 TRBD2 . TGTGCCAGCAGCTTTTTAGGGGAGGGCCGAGGTAATGAGCAGTTCTTC CASSFLGEGRGNEQFF
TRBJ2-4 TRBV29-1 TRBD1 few TGCAGCGTTGTCCCGGGACAGGGGTATAACATTCAGTACTTC CSVVPGQGYNIQYF
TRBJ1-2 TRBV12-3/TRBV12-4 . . TGTGCCAGCAGTTTAAATACCCTCTATGGCTACACCTTC CASSLNTLYGYTF
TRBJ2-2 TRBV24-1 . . TGTGCCACCAGTACAGGTAACACCGGGGAGCTGTTTTTT CATSTGNTGELFF
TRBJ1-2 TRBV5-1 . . TGCGCCAGCAGCTTGTGGTCCGCGGACTATGGCTACACCTTC CASSLWSADYGYTF
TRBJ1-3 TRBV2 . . TGTGCCAGCAAGCCCCAAGGGGCCGGAAACACCATATATTTT CASKPQGAGNTIYF
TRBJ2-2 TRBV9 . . TGTGCCAGCAGCGTAGGGCAGGGATGGACCGGGGAGCTGTTTTTT CASSVGQGWTGELFF
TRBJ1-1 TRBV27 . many TGTGCCAGCAGTTTATGGGGGGAGGTAAACACTGAAGCTTTCTTT CASSLWGEVNTEAFF
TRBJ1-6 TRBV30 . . TGTGCCTGGAGTGTGGGGACGGTCAATTCACCCCTCCACTTT CAWSVGTVNSPLHF
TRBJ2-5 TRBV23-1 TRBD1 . TGCGCCAGCAGTCAACCCTGGGACAGGTTCCAAGAGACCCAGTACTTC CASSQPWDRFQETQYF
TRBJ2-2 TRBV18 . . TGTGCCAGCTCACCAGCAGTCGGGGAGCTGTTTTTT CASSPAVGELFF
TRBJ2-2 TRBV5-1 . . TGCGCCAGCAGCTGGACTGAAGCCGGGGAGCTGTTTTTT CASSWTEAGELFF
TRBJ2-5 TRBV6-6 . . TGTGCCAGCAGAACCCCACTGGAGACCCAGTACTTC CASRTPLETQYF
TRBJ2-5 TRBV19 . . TGTGCCAGTAGTATAGGGACAGAGACCCAAGAGACCCAGTACTTC CASSIGTETQETQYF
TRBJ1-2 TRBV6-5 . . TGTGCCAGCTCCCCGGGGGCAGACTATGGCTACACCTTC CASSPGADYGYTF
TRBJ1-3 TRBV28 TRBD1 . TGTGCCAGCCTACAGGACAGGGGCATTGGAAACACCATATATTTT CASLQDRGIGNTIYF
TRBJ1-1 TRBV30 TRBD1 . TGTGCCTGGAACCCGGGACAGGGGGCTAACACTGAAGCTTTCTTT CAWNPGQGANTEAFF
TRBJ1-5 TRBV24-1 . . TGTGCCACCAGTCTGGGTGATCAGCCCCAGCATTTT CATSLGDQPQHF
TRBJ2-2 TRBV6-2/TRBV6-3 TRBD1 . TGTGCCAGCAGTTCGTCGCACAGGGGGCATACCGGGGAGCTGTTTTTT CASSSSHRGHTGELFF
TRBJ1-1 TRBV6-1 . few TGTGCCAGCAGTGAACAGGGGAGTGACACTGAAGCTTTCTTT CASSEQGSDTEAFF
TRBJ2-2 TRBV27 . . TGTGCCAGCAGTTTATTCTCAAGCGTCGCGAACACCGGGGAGCTGTTTTTT CASSLFSSVANTGELFF
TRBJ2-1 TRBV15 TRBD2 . TGTGCCACCAGCAGAGATCCACTAGCGAGCTCCTACAATGAGCAGTTCTTC CATSRDPLASSYNEQFF
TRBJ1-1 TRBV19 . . TGTGCCAGTAGTGCCGGGACTCAGGCGAGCACTGAAGCTTTCTTT CASSAGTQASTEAFF
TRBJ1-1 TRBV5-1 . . TGCGCCAGCAGCTTGGAAGTGGACACTGAAGCTTTCTTT CASSLEVDTEAFF
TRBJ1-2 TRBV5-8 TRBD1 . TGTGCCAGCAGCCCAAGCCTCCGGCAGGGGGATGGCTACACCTTC CASSPSLRQGDGYTF
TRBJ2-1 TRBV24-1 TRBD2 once TGTGCCACCAGCCCCCGGGGGGATGGCAATGAGCAGTTCTTC CATSPRGDGNEQFF
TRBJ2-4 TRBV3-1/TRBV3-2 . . TGTGCCAGCAGCCAAGACAGGGCCAAAAACATTCAGTACTTC CASSQDRAKNIQYF